A selection of T cell receptor beta chains follows, all from one sample in a study of PD-1 blockade in classical Hodgkin lymphoma. TCRdb keeps only in-frame clones here, not all; method: immunoSEQ multiplex PCR. The repertoire holds some 58,000 clones, with roughly 91% as singletons. The sample consisted of peripheral blood mononuclear cells (PBMCs), taken before the second cycle of nivolumab. Receptor source: a human donor with classical Hodgkin lymphoma. Both conserved end residues are part of each CDR3. A D gene is named only where the DNA matches it firmly. Size is stated for part of the rows, as once, few or many counts, or as a class when the clone is expanded.

clone_size: NA
v_call: TRBV5-1
j_call: TRBJ2-1
d_call: NA
cdr3_nt: TGCGCCAGCAGCTCGCCCGGGGGCTCCTACAATGAGCAGTTCTTC
cdr3_aa: CASSSPGGSYNEQFF

clone_size: NA
v_call: TRBV5-1
j_call: TRBJ1-1
d_call: NA
cdr3_nt: TGCGCCAGCAGCTTGGGGACAGTCAATGAAGCTTTCTTT
cdr3_aa: CASSLGTVNEAFF

clone_size: NA
v_call: TRBV4-2
j_call: TRBJ1-1
d_call: NA
cdr3_nt: TGTGCCAGCAGCCAAGAAAGGGGGTTGGTAGGGGACACTGAAGCTTTCTTT
cdr3_aa: CASSQERGLVGDTEAFF

clone_size: NA
v_call: TRBV7-9
j_call: TRBJ1-3
d_call: TRBD1
cdr3_nt: TGTGCCAGCAGCCCAACAGGGGATCGTGGAAACACCATATATTTT
cdr3_aa: CASSPTGDRGNTIYF

clone_size: once
v_call: TRBV6-5
j_call: TRBJ2-7
d_call: NA
cdr3_nt: TGTGCCAGCAGAAAGACAGGAATCCGCGAGCAGTACTTC
cdr3_aa: CASRKTGIREQYF

clone_size: NA
v_call: TRBV4-2
j_call: TRBJ1-1
d_call: NA
cdr3_nt: TGTGCCAGCAGCCAAGTCAACAGGGAAGCCACTGAAGCTTTCTTT
cdr3_aa: CASSQVNREATEAFF

clone_size: NA
v_call: TRBV11-2
j_call: TRBJ1-5
d_call: NA
cdr3_nt: TGTGCCAGCAGCTTAGATCCTCGGGGTTTGGAGCCCCAGCATTTT
cdr3_aa: CASSLDPRGLEPQHF

clone_size: NA
v_call: TRBV7-6
j_call: TRBJ2-5
d_call: NA
cdr3_nt: TGTGCCAGCAGCTTGGGGGAGGGGGGAGAGACCCAGTACTTC
cdr3_aa: CASSLGEGGETQYF

clone_size: NA
v_call: TRBV19
j_call: TRBJ1-6
d_call: TRBD1
cdr3_nt: TGTGCCAGTAGCCCAGGGGGAGACGGTTCACCCCTCCACTTT
cdr3_aa: CASSPGGDGSPLHF

clone_size: NA
v_call: TRBV5-1
j_call: TRBJ1-5
d_call: TRBD1
cdr3_nt: TGCGCCAGCAGCCCGACAGGGTCCAGCAATCAGCCCCAGCATTTT
cdr3_aa: CASSPTGSSNQPQHF

clone_size: once
v_call: TRBV5-4
j_call: TRBJ2-2
d_call: TRBD2
cdr3_nt: TGTGCCAGCAGCTTTCAGCGGGGGGTGAAGGACACCGGGGAGCTGTTTTTT
cdr3_aa: CASSFQRGVKDTGELFF

clone_size: NA
v_call: TRBV7-7
j_call: TRBJ2-3
d_call: TRBD1
cdr3_nt: TGTGCCAGCAGCTTAGGTACAGGGGTGGGAGATACGCAGTATTTT
cdr3_aa: CASSLGTGVGDTQYF

clone_size: NA
v_call: TRBV9
j_call: TRBJ2-5
d_call: NA
cdr3_nt: TGTGCCAGCAGCGTAGGGGTAGGGGGGACAGAGACCCAGTACTTC
cdr3_aa: CASSVGVGGTETQYF

clone_size: once
v_call: TRBV10-2
j_call: TRBJ1-1
d_call: TRBD1
cdr3_nt: TGCGCCAGCAGTGACCCAGGGGGGAGCACTGAAGCTTTCTTT
cdr3_aa: CASSDPGGSTEAFF

clone_size: once
v_call: TRBV4-1
j_call: TRBJ1-3
d_call: NA
cdr3_nt: TGCGCCAGCAGTCAATCTGTATACTCTGGAAACACCATATATTTT
cdr3_aa: CASSQSVYSGNTIYF

clone_size: NA
v_call: TRBV6-5
j_call: TRBJ1-4
d_call: NA
cdr3_nt: TGTGCCAGCAGTACCCGGGGCGCGGGGGAAAAACTGTTTTTT
cdr3_aa: CASSTRGAGEKLFF

clone_size: NA
v_call: TRBV5-4
j_call: TRBJ2-1
d_call: NA
cdr3_nt: TGTGCCAGCAGCTTGGGTTTCAGTGGCTCCTACAATGAGCAGTTCTTC
cdr3_aa: CASSLGFSGSYNEQFF

clone_size: once
v_call: TRBV5-1
j_call: TRBJ1-1
d_call: TRBD1
cdr3_nt: TGCGCCAGCAGCGCCGGGACAGGGAACACTGAAGCTTTCTTT
cdr3_aa: CASSAGTGNTEAFF